A selection of T cell receptor beta chains follows, all from one sample in a study of T cell repertoires in cytomegalovirus infection. TCRdb used MiXCR to reprocess the reads, holding one entry per CDR3 protein. The table has 200,000 to 300,000 distinct CDR3 sequences, around 9% seen once. Sequences were obtained from PBMCs. The origin of the receptors is a human donor in good health (CMV status not recorded). Some clones in this sample may be carry-over from other donors' samples. CDR3s include the opening cysteine and the closing phenylalanine or tryptophan. Each record gives: CDR3 protein, CDR3 DNA, D gene, clone size, V gene, J gene. D genes are given only for firm matches. Clone size is given for some rows only: seen once, a few or many times, or a class if the clone is expanded.

CDR3aa: CASSLAAQATGELFF
CDR3nt: TGTGCCAGCAGCTTAGCCGCACAGGCCACCGGGGAGCTGTTTTTT
d_gene: .
abundance: many
v_gene: TRBV7-2
j_gene: TRBJ2-2

CDR3aa: CSATNNRGAEAFF
CDR3nt: TGCAGTGCTACCAATAATAGGGGGGCTGAAGCTTTCTTT
d_gene: .
abundance: many
v_gene: TRBV20-1
j_gene: TRBJ1-1

CDR3aa: CSARGLAGAYEQYF
CDR3nt: TGCAGTGCTAGAGGTCTAGCGGGAGCCTACGAGCAGTACTTC
d_gene: TRBD2
abundance: few
v_gene: TRBV20-1
j_gene: TRBJ2-7

CDR3aa: CASSFPGRNPRDRTDTQYF
CDR3nt: TGTGCCAGCAGCTTCCCTGGCCGGAATCCCCGGGACCGCACAGATACGCAGTATTTT
d_gene: .
abundance: many
v_gene: TRBV7-8
j_gene: TRBJ2-3

CDR3aa: CASSGRGGTEAFF
CDR3nt: TGTGCCAGCAGTGGACGGGGGGGTACTGAAGCTTTCTTT
d_gene: .
abundance: few
v_gene: TRBV2
j_gene: TRBJ1-1

CDR3aa: CASRSQSSGNTIYF
CDR3nt: TGTGCCAGCAGATCGCAGAGCTCTGGAAACACCATATATTTT
d_gene: .
abundance: many
v_gene: TRBV7-2
j_gene: TRBJ1-3

CDR3aa: CASSPSGLSQSNQPQHF
CDR3nt: TGTGCCAGCTCACCCTCTGGGCTGTCGCAGAGCAATCAGCCCCAGCATTTT
d_gene: .
abundance: .
v_gene: TRBV18
j_gene: TRBJ1-5

CDR3aa: CASSRAGATLAKNIQYF
CDR3nt: TGTGCCAGCAGCCGGGCGGGGGCTACCCTAGCCAAAAACATTCAGTACTTC
d_gene: .
abundance: few
v_gene: TRBV6-1
j_gene: TRBJ2-4

CDR3aa: CASSSRTGELGANVLTF
CDR3nt: TGTGCCAGCAGCTCCAGGACAGGGGAACTCGGGGCCAACGTCCTGACTTTC
d_gene: TRBD1
abundance: many
v_gene: TRBV7-8
j_gene: TRBJ2-6

CDR3aa: CASSRRGWMNTEAFF
CDR3nt: TGTGCCAGCAGCCGCCGCGGGTGGATGAACACTGAAGCTTTCTTT
d_gene: .
abundance: once
v_gene: TRBV7-2
j_gene: TRBJ1-1

CDR3aa: CASGTFPTGELFF
CDR3nt: TGTGCCAGCGGGACATTTCCTACCGGGGAGCTGTTTTTT
d_gene: .
abundance: many
v_gene: TRBV12-3/TRBV12-4
j_gene: TRBJ2-2

CDR3aa: CSATGQPPRGDEAFF
CDR3nt: TGCAGTGCTACGGGACAGCCTCCCCGGGGTGATGAAGCTTTCTTT
d_gene: TRBD1
abundance: few
v_gene: TRBV20-1
j_gene: TRBJ1-1

CDR3aa: CSVGVTLSDTQYF
CDR3nt: TGCAGCGTTGGTGTCACTCTATCAGATACGCAGTATTTT
d_gene: .
abundance: once
v_gene: TRBV29-1
j_gene: TRBJ2-3

CDR3aa: CASSFADRGYGYTF
CDR3nt: TGTGCCAGCAGCTTTGCCGACAGGGGATATGGCTACACCTTC
d_gene: TRBD1
abundance: many
v_gene: TRBV7-2
j_gene: TRBJ1-2

CDR3aa: CASSPAGGISYEQYF
CDR3nt: TGTGCCAGCAGCCCTGCAGGGGGCATCAGCTACGAGCAGTACTTC
d_gene: TRBD1
abundance: many
v_gene: TRBV7-2
j_gene: TRBJ2-7

CDR3aa: CASSLALAGIETQYF
CDR3nt: TGTGCCAGCAGCTTAGCACTAGCGGGGATCGAGACCCAGTACTTC
d_gene: TRBD2
abundance: many
v_gene: TRBV7-6
j_gene: TRBJ2-5

CDR3aa: CASSSRGQGNTEAFF
CDR3nt: TGTGCCAGCAGTTCCAGGGGACAGGGGAACACTGAAGCTTTCTTT
d_gene: TRBD1
abundance: many
v_gene: TRBV7-6
j_gene: TRBJ1-1

CDR3aa: CASRRNQETQYF
CDR3nt: TGTGCCAGCAGACGGAACCAAGAGACCCAGTACTTC
d_gene: .
abundance: few
v_gene: TRBV12-3/TRBV12-4
j_gene: TRBJ2-5

CDR3aa: CSAGQGANSYEQYF
CDR3nt: TGCAGTGCCGGGCAGGGGGCTAACTCCTACGAGCAGTACTTC
d_gene: TRBD1
abundance: .
v_gene: TRBV20-1
j_gene: TRBJ2-7

CDR3aa: CASSPHPSGSTEQFF
CDR3nt: TGTGCCAGCAGCCCTCACCCTAGCGGGAGTACTGAGCAGTTCTTC
d_gene: TRBD2
abundance: many
v_gene: TRBV7-2
j_gene: TRBJ2-1

CDR3aa: CASSLGQASTNEKLFF
CDR3nt: TGTGCCAGCAGCCTCGGACAGGCCTCAACTAATGAAAAACTGTTTTTT
d_gene: TRBD1
abundance: many
v_gene: TRBV7-6
j_gene: TRBJ1-4

CDR3aa: CASSLSSGGGNTGELFF
CDR3nt: TGTGCCAGCAGCTTATCTTCTGGCGGGGGGAACACCGGGGAGCTGTTTTTT
d_gene: TRBD2
abundance: once
v_gene: TRBV7-2
j_gene: TRBJ2-2

CDR3aa: CSVELGQANMNTEAFF
CDR3nt: TGCAGCGTTGAGCTGGGACAGGCGAACATGAACACTGAAGCTTTCTTT
d_gene: TRBD1
abundance: many
v_gene: TRBV29-1
j_gene: TRBJ1-1

CDR3aa: CASSSGTGTYNEQFF
CDR3nt: TGTGCCAGCAGCTCCGGGACAGGTACCTACAATGAGCAGTTCTTC
d_gene: TRBD1
abundance: many
v_gene: TRBV7-2
j_gene: TRBJ2-1

CDR3aa: CASSLFGVGTYEQYF
CDR3nt: TGTGCCAGCAGCTTATTCGGGGTAGGGACCTACGAGCAGTACTTC
d_gene: .
abundance: .
v_gene: TRBV7-2
j_gene: TRBJ2-7

CDR3aa: CASKLDRNTEAFF
CDR3nt: TGCGCCAGCAAATTGGACAGGAACACTGAAGCTTTCTTT
d_gene: .
abundance: many
v_gene: TRBV5-1
j_gene: TRBJ1-1

CDR3aa: CASSPGLGDVGNEQFF
CDR3nt: TGTGCCAGCAGCCCGGGTCTGGGGGACGTTGGGAATGAGCAGTTCTTC
d_gene: .
abundance: many
v_gene: TRBV5-4
j_gene: TRBJ2-1

CDR3aa: CASSEVGYGYTF
CDR3nt: TGTGCCAGCAGCGAAGTGGGCTATGGCTACACCTTC
d_gene: .
abundance: many
v_gene: TRBV12-3/TRBV12-4
j_gene: TRBJ1-2

CDR3aa: CDPREGYTSNTGELFF
CDR3nt: TGTGACCCCCGTGAGGGGTATACATCGAACACCGGGGAGCTGTTTTTT
d_gene: .
abundance: many
v_gene: TRBV12-3/TRBV12-4
j_gene: TRBJ2-2

CDR3aa: CASSPGLPGTQYF
CDR3nt: TGTGCCAGCAGCCCGGGACTGCCGGGGACCCAGTACTTC
d_gene: .
abundance: few
v_gene: TRBV11-2
j_gene: TRBJ2-5

CDR3aa: CASTQLGQYSYEQYF
CDR3nt: TGTGCCAGCACACAGCTAGGACAGTACTCCTACGAGCAGTACTTC
d_gene: .
abundance: many
v_gene: TRBV7-2
j_gene: TRBJ2-7